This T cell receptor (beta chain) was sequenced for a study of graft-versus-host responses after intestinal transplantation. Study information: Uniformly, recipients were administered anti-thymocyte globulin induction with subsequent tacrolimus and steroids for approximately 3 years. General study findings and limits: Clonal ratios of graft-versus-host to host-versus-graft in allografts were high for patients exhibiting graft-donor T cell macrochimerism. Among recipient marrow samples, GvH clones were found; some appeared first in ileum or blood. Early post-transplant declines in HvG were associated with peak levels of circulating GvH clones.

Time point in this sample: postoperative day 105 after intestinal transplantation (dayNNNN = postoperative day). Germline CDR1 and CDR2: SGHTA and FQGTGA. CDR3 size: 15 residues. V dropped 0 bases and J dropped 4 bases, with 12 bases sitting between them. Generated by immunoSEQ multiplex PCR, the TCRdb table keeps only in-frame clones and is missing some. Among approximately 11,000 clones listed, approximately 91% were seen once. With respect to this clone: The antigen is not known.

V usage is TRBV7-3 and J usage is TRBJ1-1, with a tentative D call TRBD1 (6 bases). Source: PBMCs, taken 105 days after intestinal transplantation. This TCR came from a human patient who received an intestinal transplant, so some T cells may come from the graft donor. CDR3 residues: CASSLTHRESTEAFF. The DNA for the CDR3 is TGTGCCAGCAGCTTAACTCACAGGGAGAGCACTGAAGCTTTCTTT.